The 12 T cell receptor beta chains given below trace back to one sample, sequenced in a study of T cell responses to AZD1222 COVID-19 vaccine. The data were produced by immunoSEQ multiplex PCR, yet TCRdb's version contains in-frame clones alone and is incomplete. The table records some 150,000 clones, roughly 87% of them present only once. Here the sequenced sample was peripheral blood, taken 28 days after the second AZD1222 dose. These receptors were obtained from an adult who received the AZD1222 COVID-19 vaccine.

The chain employs TRBV11-2 and TRBJ2-7, with 10 nucleotides matching TRBD1. Germline-derived CDR1 and CDR2 are SGHAT and FQNNGV. Trimming cost V 5 bases and J 5 bases; bases outside gene matches: 9. The CDR3 consists of 15 residues. The CDR3 DNA sequence: TGTGCCAGCAGCCCGAGACAGGGGGCCATCGACGAGCAGTACTTC. Amino acid sequence: CASSPRQGAIDEQYF.

The chain links TRBV27 to TRBJ1-6, with D possibly matching TRBD1 (5 bases). The CDR3 totals 15 residues. CDR1 is MNHEY, CDR2 SMNVEV, per germline (reference sequence). Deletions cut 6 bases from V and 7 bases from J, with 16 bases between. The CDR3 nucleotides read TGTGCCAGCAGCCCTCGCCAGGGTACGAATTCACCCCTCCACTTT. Translation: CASSPRQGTNSPLHF.

The chain carries TRBV15 and TRBJ2-7; 12 bases are shared with TRBD2. The length of the CDR3 is 15 residues. The V gene end was trimmed by 0 bases and the J gene end by 4 bases; junction bases not matched to a gene: 1. Germline V gene data show CDR1 as LNHNV and CDR2 as YYDKDF (reference sequence). The CDR3 DNA is TGTGCCACCAGCAGAGAAACTAGCGGGAGGTACGAGCAGTACTTC. Residues: CATSRETSGRYEQYF. The full variable domain, completed using reference TRBV15 and TRBJ2-7, is DAMVIQNPRYQVTQFGKPVTLSCSQTLNHNVMYWYQQKSSQAPKLLFHYYDKDFNNEADTPDNFQSRRPNTSFCFLDIRSPGLGDTAMYLCATSRETSGRYEQYFGPGTRLTVT.

CDR3 coding DNA: TGTGCCAGCAGCCGGGACAGGTCCTACGAGCAGTACTTC. Translating it yields CASSRDRSYEQYF. The chain combines TRBV6-2 or TRBV6-3 with TRBJ2-7; 8 nucleotides match TRBD1. J was trimmed by 1 base and V by 6 bases; bases with no gene match: 2. This CDR3 is 13 amino acids long. Germline V gives CDR1 MNHEY, CDR2 SVGEGT.

CDR3 amino acids: CASSSLRDDNSPLHF. The CDR3 DNA reads as TGTGCCAGCAGTTCTCTCCGGGACGATAATTCACCCCTCCACTTT. This chain joins TRBV6-2 or TRBV6-3 and TRBJ1-6; possibly TRBD1 for D (5 bases). The germline V gene has CDR1 MNHEY and CDR2 SVGEGT. This CDR3 region has 15 residues. V was cut by 4 bases and J by 5 bases, with 12 bases left in between.

J is TRBJ1-5 and V is TRBV6-5; no definite D call. CDR3 length: 15 amino acids. Between the trimmed V and J ends, which lost 6 bases and 1 base, there was a span of 13 bases. Germline V gene lookup returns CDR1 MNHEY and CDR2 SVGAGI. CDR3 bases: TGTGCCAGCAGCAACGAGGGATTCAGCAATCAGCCCCAGCATTTT. Amino acid sequence: CASSNEGFSNQPQHF.

The V gene is TRBV20-1, the J gene TRBJ2-1; D unclear. This CDR3 has 10 amino acids. Germline loops: CDR1 DFQATT, CDR2 SNEGSKA (reference sequence). V lost 6 bases and J lost 8, with 8 bases in between. CDR3 DNA: TGCAGTGCCGTACGGGATGAGCAGTTCTTC. Residues: CSAVRDEQFF.

The chain is built from TRBV7-2 and TRBJ2-5; 8 bases fit TRBD2. The CDR3 is 17 amino acids. The germline V gene has CDR1 SGHTA and CDR2 FQGNSA. V was clipped by 5 bases and J by 5 bases; unmatched bases: 16. CDR3 residues: CASSKGREAGGYETQYF. CDR3 bases: TGTGCCAGCAGCAAGGGGCGGGAGGCTGGGGGGTACGAGACCCAGTACTTC.

The chain combines TRBV5-4 with TRBJ2-7; D ambiguous. This CDR3 comprises 12 residues. Germline CDR1 reads SGHNT; CDR2 reads YYREEE (reference sequence). Between the trimmed V and J ends, which lost 2 bases and 4 bases, there was a span of 7 bases. This CDR3 is CASSFTGYEQYF. For the CDR3, the DNA is TGTGCCAGCAGCTTCACCGGTTACGAGCAGTACTTC.

V and J are TRBV6-5 and TRBJ1-3; D ambiguous. Trimming pared 6 bases from V and 3 bases from J, leaving 15 bases between. CDR1 and CDR2 from the germline V gene are MNHEY and SVGAGI. CDR3 length: 15 residues. As DNA, the CDR3 is TGTGCCAGCAGGAAGAAGCCGGACGGTGGAAACACCATATATTTT. Encoded protein: CASRKKPDGGNTIYF.

This chain links TRBV28 with TRBJ1-1, with 7 bases aligning to TRBD1. The CDR3 spans 12 residues. Germline trimming cut 8 bases from V and 4 bases from J; bases unmatched to any gene: 4. Germline CDR1 reads MDHEN; CDR2 reads SYDVKM. CDR3 bases: TGTGCCAGCGGGGGACAGATCACTGAAGCTTTCTTT. Translating gives CASGGQITEAFF.

The rearrangement joins TRBV13 to TRBJ2-4; 8 bases map to TRBD1. The CDR3 runs to 15 residues. Germline V gene lookup returns CDR1 PRHDT and CDR2 FYEKMQ (reference sequence). After removal of 5 bases from V and 4 bases from J, the junction contained 7 bases not matched to a gene. CDR3 in amino acids: CASSRYRGIKNIQYF. As DNA, the CDR3 is TGTGCCAGCAGCCGATACAGGGGGATAAAAAACATTCAGTACTTC.